The next 3 T cell receptor beta chains were all read from a single sample in a study of shared clonotypes between healthy human individuals. Only in-frame clones appear in the TCRdb table, and some are missing; sequencing was by immunoSEQ multiplex PCR. Of around 1.1 million clones in the sample, around three quarters are singletons; the top ten hold 0.55% to 0.7%. Sample: memory CD4+ T cells from PBMCs. Described subset: CD45RA-negative fraction. The receptor set was obtained from a man younger than 35 in good health. Some clones in this sample may be carry-over from other donors' samples.

The CDR3 region is CAWSRSRTGSGQPQHF. The CDR3, as DNA: TGTGCCTGGAGCCGTTCCCGGACAGGCTCGGGTCAGCCCCAGCATTTT. This sequence joins TRBV30 and TRBJ1-5, with TRBD1 matching over 7 bases. In germline, CDR1 is GTSNPN, CDR2 SVGIG (reference sequence). The CDR3 extends over 16 amino acids. Trimming cost V 3 bases and J 6 bases; bases outside gene matches: 14.

The rearrangement uses TRBV28 and TRBJ1-4, with D possibly being TRBD1 (6 bases). Germline V CDR1 and CDR2: MDHEN, SYDVKM. V shed 3 bases and J shed 0 bases, with 11 bases lying between them. CDR3 length equals 16 residues. CDR3 DNA: TGTGCCAGCAGTTTCTGGGACATTTCAACTAATGAAAAACTGTTTTTT. Amino acid sequence: CASSFWDISTNEKLFF. The full variable domain, completed using reference TRBV28 and TRBJ1-4, is DVKVTQSSRYLVKRTGEKVFLECVQDMDHENMFWYRQDPGLGLRLIYFSYDVKMKEKGDIPEGYSVSREKKERFSLILESASTNQTSMYLCASSFWDISTNEKLFFGSGTQLSVL.

The sample holds one count of this clone. The chain recombines TRBV9 with TRBJ2-1, with 10 bases lining up with TRBD2. This CDR3 is built from 18 residues. J gave up 4 bases and V 0 bases, and 10 bases lay outside the gene matches. CDR1 and CDR2 (germline): SGDLS, YYNGEE. In DNA form, the CDR3 reads TGTGCCAGCAGCGTAGCTACCCAGAGCGGGAGGGGGTACAATGAGCAGTTCTTC. Its protein is CASSVATQSGRGYNEQFF.